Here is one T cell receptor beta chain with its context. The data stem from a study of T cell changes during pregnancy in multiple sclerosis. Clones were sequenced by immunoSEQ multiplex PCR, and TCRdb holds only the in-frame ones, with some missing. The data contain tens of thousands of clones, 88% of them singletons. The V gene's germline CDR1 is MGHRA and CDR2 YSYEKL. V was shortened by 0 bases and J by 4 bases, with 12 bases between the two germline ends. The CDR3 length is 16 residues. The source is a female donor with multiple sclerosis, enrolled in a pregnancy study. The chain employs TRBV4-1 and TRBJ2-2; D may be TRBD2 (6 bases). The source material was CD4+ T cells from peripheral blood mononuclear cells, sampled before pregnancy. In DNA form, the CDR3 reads TGCGCCAGCAGCCAAGATCCCGGGAGAGGCACCGGGGAGCTGTTTTTT. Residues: CASSQDPGRGTGELFF.